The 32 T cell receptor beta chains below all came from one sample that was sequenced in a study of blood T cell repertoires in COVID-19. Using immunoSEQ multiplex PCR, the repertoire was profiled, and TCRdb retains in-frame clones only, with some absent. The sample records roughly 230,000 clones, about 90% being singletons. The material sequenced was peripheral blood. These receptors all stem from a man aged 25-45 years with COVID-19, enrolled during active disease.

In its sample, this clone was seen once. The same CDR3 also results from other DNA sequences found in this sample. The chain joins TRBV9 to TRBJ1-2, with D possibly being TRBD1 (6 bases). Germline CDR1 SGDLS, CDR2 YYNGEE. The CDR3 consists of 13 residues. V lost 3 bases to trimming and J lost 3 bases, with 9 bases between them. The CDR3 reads CASSAQGDYGYTF. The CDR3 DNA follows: TGTGCCAGCAGCGCACAGGGAGACTATGGCTACACCTTC.

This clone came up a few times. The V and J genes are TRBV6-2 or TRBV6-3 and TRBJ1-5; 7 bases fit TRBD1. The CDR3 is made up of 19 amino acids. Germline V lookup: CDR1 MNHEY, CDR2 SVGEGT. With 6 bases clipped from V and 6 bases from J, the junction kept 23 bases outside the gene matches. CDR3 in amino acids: CASRPPGQIGRGKAQPQHF. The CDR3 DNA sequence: TGTGCCAGCAGGCCTCCGGGACAGATCGGTCGAGGGAAAGCTCAGCCCCAGCATTTT.

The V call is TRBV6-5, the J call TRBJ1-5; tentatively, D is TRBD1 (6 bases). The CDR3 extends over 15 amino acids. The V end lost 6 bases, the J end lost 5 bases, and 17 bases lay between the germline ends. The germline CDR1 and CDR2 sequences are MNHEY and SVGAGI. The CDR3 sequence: CASSDRVGGDQPQHF. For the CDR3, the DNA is TGTGCCAGCAGCGACCGAGTAGGGGGGGATCAGCCCCAGCATTTT.

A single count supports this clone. CDR3 amino acids: CASSSGTGGTEAFF. The CDR3 DNA follows: TGTGCCAGCAGCTCCGGGACAGGGGGCACTGAAGCTTTCTTT. The chain is built from TRBV27 and TRBJ1-1, with 11 bases matching TRBD1. V trimming: 6 bases; J trimming: 4 bases; junction bases outside the gene matches: 4. Germline lookup yields CDR1 MNHEY and CDR2 SMNVEV (reference sequence). The CDR3 sequence is 14 residues long.

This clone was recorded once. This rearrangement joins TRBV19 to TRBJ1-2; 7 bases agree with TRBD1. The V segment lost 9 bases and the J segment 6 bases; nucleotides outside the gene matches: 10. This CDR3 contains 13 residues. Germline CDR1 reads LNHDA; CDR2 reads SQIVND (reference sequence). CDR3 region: CASAPEGANGYTF. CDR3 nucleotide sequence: TGTGCCAGCGCCCCAGAGGGGGCGAATGGCTACACCTTC.

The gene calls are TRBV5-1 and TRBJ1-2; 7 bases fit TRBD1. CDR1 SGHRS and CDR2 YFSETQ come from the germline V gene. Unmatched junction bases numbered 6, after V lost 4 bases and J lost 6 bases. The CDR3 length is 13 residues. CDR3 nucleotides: TGCGCCAGCAGCCAAAACAGGGGTCATGGCTACACCTTC. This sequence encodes CASSQNRGHGYTF.

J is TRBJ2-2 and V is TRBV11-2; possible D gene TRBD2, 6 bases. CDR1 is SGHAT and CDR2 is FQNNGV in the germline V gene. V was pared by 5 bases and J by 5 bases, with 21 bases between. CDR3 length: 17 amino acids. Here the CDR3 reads CASSPSPPGVITGELFF. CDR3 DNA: TGTGCCAGCAGCCCCTCCCCCCCGGGGGTGATAACCGGGGAGCTGTTTTTT.

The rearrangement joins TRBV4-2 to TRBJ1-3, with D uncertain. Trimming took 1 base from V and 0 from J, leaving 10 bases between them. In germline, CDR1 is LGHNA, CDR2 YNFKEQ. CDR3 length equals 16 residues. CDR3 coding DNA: TGTGCCAGCAGCCAAGTACAGATCTACTCTGGAAACACCATATATTTT. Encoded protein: CASSQVQIYSGNTIYF.

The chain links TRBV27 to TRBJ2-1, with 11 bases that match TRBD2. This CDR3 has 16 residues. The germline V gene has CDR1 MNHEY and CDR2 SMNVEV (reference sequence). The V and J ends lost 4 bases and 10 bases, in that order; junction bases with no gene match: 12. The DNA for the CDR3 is TGTGCCAGCAGTTCACGGACTAGCGGGTTGAGGAACGAGCAGTTCTTC. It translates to CASSSRTSGLRNEQFF.

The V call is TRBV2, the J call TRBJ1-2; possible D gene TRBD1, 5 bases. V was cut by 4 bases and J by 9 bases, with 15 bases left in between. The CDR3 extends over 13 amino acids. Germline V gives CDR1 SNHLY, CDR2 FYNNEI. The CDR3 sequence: CASSAGQTDSYTF. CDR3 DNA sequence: TGTGCCAGCAGTGCCGGACAAACCGATAGCTACACCTTC.

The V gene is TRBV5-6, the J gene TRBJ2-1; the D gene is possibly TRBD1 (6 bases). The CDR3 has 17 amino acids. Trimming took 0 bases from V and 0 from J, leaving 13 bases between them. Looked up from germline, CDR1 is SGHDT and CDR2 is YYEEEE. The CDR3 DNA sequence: TGTGCCAGCAGCTTGGCGTATAACAGGGTCTCCTACAATGAGCAGTTCTTC. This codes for CASSLAYNRVSYNEQFF.

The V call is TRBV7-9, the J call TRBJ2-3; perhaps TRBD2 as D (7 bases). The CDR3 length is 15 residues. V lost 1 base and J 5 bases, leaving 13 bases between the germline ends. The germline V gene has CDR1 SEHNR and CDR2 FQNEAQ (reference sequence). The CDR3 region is CASSLGGGQGDTQYF. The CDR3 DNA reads TGTGCCAGCAGCTTAGGCGGGGGCCAGGGAGATACGCAGTATTTT.

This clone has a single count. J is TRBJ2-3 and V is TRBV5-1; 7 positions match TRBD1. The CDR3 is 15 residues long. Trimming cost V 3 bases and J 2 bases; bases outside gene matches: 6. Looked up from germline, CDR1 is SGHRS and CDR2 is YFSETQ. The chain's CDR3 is CASSSGQKNTDTQYF. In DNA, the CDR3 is TGCGCCAGCAGCTCGGGACAGAAGAACACAGATACGCAGTATTTT.

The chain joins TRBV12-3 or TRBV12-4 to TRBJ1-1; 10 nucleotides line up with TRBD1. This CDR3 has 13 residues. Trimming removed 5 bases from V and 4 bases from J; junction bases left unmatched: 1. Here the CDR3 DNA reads TGTGCCAGCAGTCGGACAGGGGGCACTGAAGCTTTCTTT. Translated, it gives CASSRTGGTEAFF.

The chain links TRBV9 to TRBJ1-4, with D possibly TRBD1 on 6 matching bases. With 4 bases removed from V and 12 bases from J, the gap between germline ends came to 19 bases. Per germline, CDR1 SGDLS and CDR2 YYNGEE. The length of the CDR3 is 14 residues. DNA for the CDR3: TGTGCCAGCAGCCCGCGAGGGACACCGGAGGAACTGTTTTTT. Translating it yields CASSPRGTPEELFF.

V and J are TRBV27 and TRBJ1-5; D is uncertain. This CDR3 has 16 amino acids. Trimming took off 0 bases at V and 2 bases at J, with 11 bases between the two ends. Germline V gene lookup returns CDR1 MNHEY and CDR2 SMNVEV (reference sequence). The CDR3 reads CASSLSFQEGNQPQHF. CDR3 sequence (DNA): TGTGCCAGCAGTTTATCCTTCCAGGAGGGCAATCAGCCCCAGCATTTT.

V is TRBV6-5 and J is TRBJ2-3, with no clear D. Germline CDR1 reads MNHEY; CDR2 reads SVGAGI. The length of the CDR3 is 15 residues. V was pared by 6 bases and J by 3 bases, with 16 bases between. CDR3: CASRLQAGRTDTQYF. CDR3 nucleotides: TGTGCCAGCAGATTGCAGGCAGGTCGGACAGATACGCAGTATTTT.

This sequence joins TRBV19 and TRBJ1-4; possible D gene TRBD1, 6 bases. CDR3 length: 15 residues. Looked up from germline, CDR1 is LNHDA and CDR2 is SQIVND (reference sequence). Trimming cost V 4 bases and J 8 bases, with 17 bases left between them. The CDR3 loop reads CASSNRQALWEKLFF. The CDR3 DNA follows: TGTGCCAGTAGTAATAGACAGGCGCTGTGGGAAAAACTGTTTTTT.

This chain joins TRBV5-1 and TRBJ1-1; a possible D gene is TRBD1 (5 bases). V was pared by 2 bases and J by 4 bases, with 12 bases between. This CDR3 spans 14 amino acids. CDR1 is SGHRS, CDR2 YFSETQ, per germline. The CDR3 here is CASSFGQGGTEAFF. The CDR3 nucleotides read TGCGCCAGCAGCTTTGGGCAGGGAGGCACTGAAGCTTTCTTT.

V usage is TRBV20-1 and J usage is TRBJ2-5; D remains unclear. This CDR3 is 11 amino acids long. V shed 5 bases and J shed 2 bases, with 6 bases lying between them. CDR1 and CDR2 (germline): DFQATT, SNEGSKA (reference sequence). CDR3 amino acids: CSAPHQETQYF. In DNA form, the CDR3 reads TGCAGTGCTCCACATCAAGAGACCCAGTACTTC.

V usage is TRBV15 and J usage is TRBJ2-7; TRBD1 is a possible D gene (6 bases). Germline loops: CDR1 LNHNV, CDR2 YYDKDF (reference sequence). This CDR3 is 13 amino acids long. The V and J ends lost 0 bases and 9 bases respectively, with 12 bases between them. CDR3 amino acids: CATSRDRGGWQYF. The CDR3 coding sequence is TGTGCCACCAGCAGAGACAGGGGCGGGTGGCAGTACTTC. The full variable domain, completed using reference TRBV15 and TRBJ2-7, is DAMVIQNPRYQVTQFGKPVTLSCSQTLNHNVMYWYQQKSSQAPKLLFHYYDKDFNNEADTPDNFQSRRPNTSFCFLDIRSPGLGDTAMYLCATSRDRGGWQYFGPGTRLTVT.

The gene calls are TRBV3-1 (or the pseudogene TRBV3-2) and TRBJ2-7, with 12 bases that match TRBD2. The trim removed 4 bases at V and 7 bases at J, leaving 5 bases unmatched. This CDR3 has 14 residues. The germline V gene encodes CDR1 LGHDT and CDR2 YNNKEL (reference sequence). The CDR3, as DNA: TGTGCCAGCAGCCTCGAGGGGACTAGCGGGGAGCAGTACTTC. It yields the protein CASSLEGTSGEQYF.

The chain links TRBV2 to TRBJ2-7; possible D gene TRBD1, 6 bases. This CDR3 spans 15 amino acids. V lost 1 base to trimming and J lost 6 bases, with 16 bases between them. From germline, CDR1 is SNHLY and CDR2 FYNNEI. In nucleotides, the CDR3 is TGTGCCAGCAGTGAAGACATAGGACAGAGGTCCGAGCAGTACTTC. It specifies CASSEDIGQRSEQYF.

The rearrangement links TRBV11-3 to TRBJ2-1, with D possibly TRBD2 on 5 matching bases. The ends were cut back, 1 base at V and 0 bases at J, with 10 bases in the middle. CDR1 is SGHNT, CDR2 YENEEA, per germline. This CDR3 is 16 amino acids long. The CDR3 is CASSLASGLSYNEQFF. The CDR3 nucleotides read TGTGCCAGCAGCTTAGCCTCAGGACTCTCCTACAATGAGCAGTTCTTC. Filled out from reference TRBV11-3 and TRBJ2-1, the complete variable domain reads EAGVVQSPRYKIIEKKQPVAFWCNPISGHNTLYWYLQNLGQGPELLIRYENEEAVDDSQLPKDRFSAERLKGVDSTLKIQPAELGDSAVYLCASSLASGLSYNEQFFGPGTRLTVL.

The CDR3 here is CASSSGQGGYGYTF. The CDR3 DNA reads TGTGCCAGTAGTTCGGGACAGGGGGGCTATGGCTACACCTTC. This rearrangement joins TRBV19 to TRBJ1-2, with TRBD1 matching over 11 bases. The germline V gene encodes CDR1 LNHDA and CDR2 SQIVND (reference sequence). The CDR3 sequence is 14 residues long. Unmatched junction bases numbered 3, after V lost 5 bases and J lost 4 bases.

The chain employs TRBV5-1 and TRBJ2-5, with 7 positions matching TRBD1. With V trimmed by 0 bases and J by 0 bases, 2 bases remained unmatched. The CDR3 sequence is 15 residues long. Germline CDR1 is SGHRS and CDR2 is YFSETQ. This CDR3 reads CASSLAGTDQETQYF. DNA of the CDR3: TGCGCCAGCAGCTTGGCCGGGACAGACCAAGAGACCCAGTACTTC.

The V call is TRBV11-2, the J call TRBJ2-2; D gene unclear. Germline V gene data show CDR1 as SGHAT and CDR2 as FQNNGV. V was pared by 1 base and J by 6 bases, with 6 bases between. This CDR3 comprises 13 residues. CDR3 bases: TGTGCCAGCAGCTTAGTTTCTCCCGGGGAGCTGTTTTTT. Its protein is CASSLVSPGELFF.

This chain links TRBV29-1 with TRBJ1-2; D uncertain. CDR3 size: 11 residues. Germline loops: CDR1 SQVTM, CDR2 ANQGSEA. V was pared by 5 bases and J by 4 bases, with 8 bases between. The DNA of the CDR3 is TGCAGCGTTCTAGCAGGCTATGGCTACACCTTC. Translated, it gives CSVLAGYGYTF. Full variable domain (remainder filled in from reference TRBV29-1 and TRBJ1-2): SAVISQKPSRDICQRGTSLTIQCQVDSQVTMMFWYRQQPGQSLTLIATANQGSEATYESGFVIDKFPISRPNLTFSTLTVSNMSPEDSSIYLCSVLAGYGYTFGSGTRLTVV.

This CDR3 reads CASSLGPDKGGYTF. The CDR3 DNA reads TGTGCCAGCAGCTTAGGCCCGGACAAAGGAGGCTACACCTTC. The rearrangement joins TRBV7-9 to TRBJ1-2, with a tentative D call TRBD1 (5 bases). Germline assignment: CDR1 SEHNR and CDR2 FQNEAQ (reference sequence). V was trimmed by 1 base and J by 8 bases, leaving 14 bases between them. CDR3 length: 14 amino acids.

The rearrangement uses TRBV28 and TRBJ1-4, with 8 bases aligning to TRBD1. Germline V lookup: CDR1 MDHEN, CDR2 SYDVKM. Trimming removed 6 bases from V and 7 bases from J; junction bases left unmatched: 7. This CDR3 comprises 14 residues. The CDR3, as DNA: TGTGCCAGCAGGGTGCAGGGGGCTGGTGAAAAACTGTTTTTT. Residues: CASRVQGAGEKLFF.

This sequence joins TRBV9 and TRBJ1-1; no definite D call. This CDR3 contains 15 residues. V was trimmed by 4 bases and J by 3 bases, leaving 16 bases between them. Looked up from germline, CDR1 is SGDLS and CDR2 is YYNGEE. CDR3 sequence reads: CASSPRGHDDTEAFF. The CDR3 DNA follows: TGTGCCAGCAGCCCCCGAGGGCACGACGACACTGAAGCTTTCTTT.

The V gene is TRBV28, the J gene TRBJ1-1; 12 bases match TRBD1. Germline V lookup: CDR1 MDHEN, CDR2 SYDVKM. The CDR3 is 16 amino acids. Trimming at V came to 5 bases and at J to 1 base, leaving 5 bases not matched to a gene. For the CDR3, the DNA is TGTGCCAGCAGTCCCGGGACAGGGGGCTGGAACACTGAAGCTTTCTTT. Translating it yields CASSPGTGGWNTEAFF.